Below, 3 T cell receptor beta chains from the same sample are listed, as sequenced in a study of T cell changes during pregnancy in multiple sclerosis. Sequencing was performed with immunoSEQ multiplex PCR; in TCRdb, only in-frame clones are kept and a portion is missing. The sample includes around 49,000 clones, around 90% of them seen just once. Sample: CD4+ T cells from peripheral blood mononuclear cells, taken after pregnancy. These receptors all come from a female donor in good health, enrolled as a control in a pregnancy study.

DNA for the CDR3: TGTGCCAGCACCATGGAGTATGGGACAGGGGGCAGAAATGAGCAGTTCTTC. Translating it yields CASTMEYGTGGRNEQFF. The V gene is TRBV5-8, the J gene TRBJ2-1; TRBD1 matches 12 bases. V was pared by 6 bases and J by 7 bases, with 14 bases of the junction left unmatched. CDR1 and CDR2 (germline): SGHTS, YDEGEE. This CDR3 comprises 17 residues.

CDR3 loop: CASSDPTRVGELFF. CDR3 nucleotide sequence: TGTGCCAGCAGCGACCCGACTAGGGTGGGGGAGCTGTTTTTT. This chain joins TRBV5-4 and TRBJ2-2, with a possible D match to TRBD2 (6 bases). CDR3 length: 14 amino acids. Per the germline V gene, CDR1 is SGHNT and CDR2 is YYREEE (reference sequence). The V and J ends lost 4 bases and 8 bases respectively, with 15 bases between them.

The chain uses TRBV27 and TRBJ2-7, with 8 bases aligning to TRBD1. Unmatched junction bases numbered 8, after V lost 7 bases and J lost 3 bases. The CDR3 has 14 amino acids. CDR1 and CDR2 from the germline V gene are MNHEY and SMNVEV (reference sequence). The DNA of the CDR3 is TGTGCCAGCACCCCTAGGACAGGGAGCTACGAGCAGTACTTC. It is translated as CASTPRTGSYEQYF.